These T cell receptor beta chains were read from a single sample in a study of cytomegalovirus exposure and HLA in healthy donors. Produced via immunoSEQ multiplex PCR; TCRdb's table is partial and in-frame only. The profile shows 150,000 to 200,000 clones, about 80% of them singletons. The specimen was PBMCs. All receptors come from a woman aged 25 to 39 in good health and CMV-seropositive. Each CDR3 is given with its conserved first and last residue. D genes are given only for firm matches. Only part of the rows carry a size: once, few, many, or a class if the clone is expanded.

clone_size | d_call | j_call | v_call | cdr3_aa | cdr3_nt
NA | NA | TRBJ2-1 | TRBV6-1 | CASMGQGGYNEQFF | TGTGCCAGCATGGGGCAGGGTGGCTACAATGAGCAGTTCTTC
NA | TRBD1 | TRBJ2-2 | TRBV18 | CASSLGTASNTGELFF | TGTGCCAGCTCACTCGGGACAGCTTCGAACACCGGGGAGCTGTTTTTT
NA | NA | TRBJ1-2 | TRBV7-2 | CASSFTPGQGVGYTF | TGTGCCAGCAGCTTCACTCCGGGACAAGGGGTCGGCTACACCTTC
NA | NA | TRBJ1-1 | TRBV30 | CVFRGNTEAFF | TGTGTTTTCAGGGGCAACACTGAAGCTTTCTTT
NA | NA | TRBJ1-6 | TRBV28 | CASRGGGLSSYNSPLHF | TGTGCCAGCAGAGGAGGTGGTCTGAGCTCCTATAATTCACCCCTCCACTTT
NA | NA | TRBJ1-1 | TRBV18 | CASSTSRQSAEAFF | TGTGCCAGCTCAACGTCGAGACAGAGCGCTGAAGCTTTCTTT
NA | NA | TRBJ2-5 | TRBV9 | CASSVAMGQGQETQYF | TGTGCCAGCAGCGTAGCCATGGGGCAGGGACAAGAGACCCAGTACTTC
NA | NA | TRBJ2-4 | TRBV28 | CASSPRTLAKNIQYF | TGTGCCAGCAGTCCACGGACATTAGCCAAAAACATTCAGTACTTC
NA | NA | TRBJ1-5 | TRBV5-4 | CASSTPNQPQHF | TGTGCCAGCAGCACACCCAATCAGCCCCAGCATTTT
NA | NA | TRBJ1-5 | TRBV19 | CASSIWWDKLYSNQPQHF | TGTGCCAGTAGTATATGGTGGGACAAACTATATAGCAATCAGCCCCAGCATTTT
once | NA | TRBJ2-5 | TRBV11-2 | CASSLDGGLDGTQYF | TGTGCCAGCAGCTTAGATGGGGGCTTGGATGGTACCCAGTACTTC
NA | TRBD2 | TRBJ2-2 | TRBV5-1 | CASSLDAGANTGELFF | TGCGCCAGCAGCTTGGACGCGGGGGCGAACACCGGGGAGCTGTTTTTT
NA | TRBD1 | TRBJ1-2 | TRBV10-3 | CAISDYRGSSYGYTF | TGTGCCATCAGTGATTACAGGGGGTCTAGCTATGGCTACACCTTC
NA | TRBD1 | TRBJ1-1 | TRBV6-1 | CASNRDRVDTEAFF | TGTGCCAGCAATAGGGACAGGGTAGACACTGAAGCTTTCTTT
NA | NA | TRBJ2-1 | TRBV28 | CASSSAGLRKIYNEQFF | TGTGCCAGCAGTTCCGCAGGGTTAAGGAAAATCTACAATGAGCAGTTCTTC
few | NA | TRBJ2-7 | TRBV21-1 | CASSKGLGSYEQYF | TGTGCCAGCAGCAAAGGACTGGGCTCCTACGAGCAGTACTTC
few | NA | TRBJ1-1 | TRBV6-1 | CASSEPTGGSFF | TGTGCCAGCAGTGAACCAACGGGGGGGTCTTTCTTT
NA | TRBD2 | TRBJ2-5 | TRBV7-8 | CASSLGQREGQETQYF | TGTGCCAGCAGCTTAGGCCAGCGGGAGGGCCAAGAGACCCAGTACTTC
NA | NA | TRBJ1-4 | TRBV6-5 | CASTNPSTGSLFF | TGTGCCAGCACCAATCCCTCGACAGGCTCTCTGTTTTTT
NA | NA | TRBJ2-2 | TRBV2 | CASRGGGGANTGELFF | TGTGCCAGCAGGGGGGGCGGGGGAGCGAACACCGGGGAGCTGTTTTTT
NA | TRBD2 | TRBJ2-7 | TRBV28 | CASSFPVRTSGMYEQYF | TGTGCCAGCAGTTTTCCCGTCCGGACTAGCGGTATGTACGAGCAGTACTTC
NA | NA | TRBJ2-6 | TRBV7-9 | CASSLKESGANVLTF | TGTGCCAGCAGCCTAAAAGAATCTGGGGCCAACGTCCTGACTTTC
NA | TRBD2 | TRBJ2-5 | TRBV9 | CASSVATSGGLQETQYF | TGTGCCAGCAGCGTAGCTACTAGCGGGGGCCTCCAAGAGACCCAGTACTTC
NA | NA | TRBJ1-5 | TRBV6-5 | CASSSGTHNQPQHF | TGTGCCAGCAGCTCCGGGACACACAATCAGCCCCAGCATTTT
few | TRBD1 | TRBJ1-1 | TRBV2 | CASTGQGNTEAFF | TGTGCCAGCACTGGACAGGGTAACACTGAAGCTTTCTTT
NA | TRBD1 | TRBJ1-5 | TRBV28 | CASSFGDRGDQPQHF | TGTGCCAGCAGTTTCGGGGACAGGGGGGATCAGCCCCAGCATTTT
NA | NA | TRBJ1-2 | TRBV30 | CAWTPTGYAYGYTF | TGTGCCTGGACTCCGACAGGTTATGCCTATGGCTACACCTTC
NA | NA | TRBJ1-2 | TRBV7-9 | CASSSRRGYGYTF | TGTGCCAGCAGCTCCCGACGGGGGTATGGCTACACCTTC
NA | NA | TRBJ1-1 | TRBV30 | CAWSPADSPSVAFF | TGTGCCTGGAGTCCCGCCGATTCCCCGAGCGTGGCTTTCTTT
NA | TRBD2 | TRBJ2-3 | TRBV27 | CASSLASGFTDTQYF | TGTGCCAGCAGTTTAGCTAGCGGGTTCACAGATACGCAGTATTTT
once | NA | TRBJ2-1 | TRBV18 | CASSPQGEGEQFF | TGTGCCAGCTCACCACAGGGAGAGGGTGAGCAGTTCTTC
NA | NA | TRBJ2-7 | TRBV6-1 | CASSEAGATPYEQYF | TGTGCCAGCAGTGAAGCGGGGGCTACCCCCTACGAGCAGTACTTC
few | TRBD1 | TRBJ1-2 | TRBV5-1 | CASSLVEGAGGYTF | TGCGCCAGCAGCTTGGTGGAGGGGGCCGGGGGCTACACCTTC
NA | NA | TRBJ2-1 | TRBV6-5 | CASSYQSLATYNEQFF | TGTGCCAGCAGTTACCAGTCCCTAGCGACCTACAATGAGCAGTTCTTC
NA | TRBD2 | TRBJ2-5 | TRBV11-3 | CASSLDGGRSQETQYF | TGTGCCAGCAGCTTAGACGGCGGGAGGAGTCAAGAGACCCAGTACTTC
NA | NA | TRBJ1-1 | TRBV30 | CAWRGRGNTEAFF | TGTGCCTGGAGGGGCAGGGGTAACACTGAAGCTTTCTTT
NA | NA | TRBJ1-2 | TRBV4-1 | CASSQDQLREYGYTF | TGCGCCAGCAGCCAAGATCAGTTGCGGGAGTATGGCTACACCTTC
once | TRBD2 | TRBJ2-7 | TRBV27 | CASRRGAGAYEQYF | TGTGCCAGCAGGAGAGGAGCGGGGGCCTACGAGCAGTACTTC
NA | NA | TRBJ2-5 | TRBV5-1 | CASSGGDQETQYF | TGCGCCAGCAGCGGCGGGGACCAAGAGACCCAGTACTTC
NA | TRBD2 | TRBJ2-7 | TRBV7-6 | CASSPPAGLLAGSYEQYF | TGTGCCAGCAGCCCCCCGGCAGGTCTACTAGCGGGCAGTTACGAGCAGTACTTC